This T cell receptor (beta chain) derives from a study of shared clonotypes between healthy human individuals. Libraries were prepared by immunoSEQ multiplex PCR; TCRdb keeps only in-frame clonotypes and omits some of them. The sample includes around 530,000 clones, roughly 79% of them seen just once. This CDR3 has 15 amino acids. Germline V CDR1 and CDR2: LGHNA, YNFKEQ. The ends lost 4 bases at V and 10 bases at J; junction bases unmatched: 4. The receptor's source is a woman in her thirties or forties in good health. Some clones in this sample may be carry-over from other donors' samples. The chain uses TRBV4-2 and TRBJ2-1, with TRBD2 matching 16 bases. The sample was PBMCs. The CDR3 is CASSRGTSGRVEQFF. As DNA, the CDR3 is TGTGCCAGCAGCCGTGGGACTAGCGGGAGGGTAGAGCAGTTCTTC.